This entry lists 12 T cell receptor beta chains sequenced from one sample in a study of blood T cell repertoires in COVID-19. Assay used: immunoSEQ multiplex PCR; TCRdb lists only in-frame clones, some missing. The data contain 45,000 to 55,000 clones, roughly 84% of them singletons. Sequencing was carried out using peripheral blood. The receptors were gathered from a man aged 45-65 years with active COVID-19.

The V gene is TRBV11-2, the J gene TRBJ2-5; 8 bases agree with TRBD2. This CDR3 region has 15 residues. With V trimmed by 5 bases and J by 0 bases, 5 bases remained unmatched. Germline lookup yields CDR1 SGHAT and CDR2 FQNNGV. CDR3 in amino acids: CASSLAGGYQETQYF. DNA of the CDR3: TGTGCCAGCAGCCTGGCGGGGGGCTACCAAGAGACCCAGTACTTC.

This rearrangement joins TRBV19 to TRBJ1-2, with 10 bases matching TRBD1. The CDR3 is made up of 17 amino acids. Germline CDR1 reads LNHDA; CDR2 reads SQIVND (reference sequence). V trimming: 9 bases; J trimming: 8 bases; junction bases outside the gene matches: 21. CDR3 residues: CASKSPQGDRGPRGYTF. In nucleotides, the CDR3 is TGTGCCAGCAAATCCCCCCAGGGGGACAGGGGCCCTCGAGGCTACACCTTC. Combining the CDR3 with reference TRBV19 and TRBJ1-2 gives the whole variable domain DGGITQSPKYLFRKEGQNVTLSCEQNLNHDAMYWYRQDPGQGLRLIYYSQIVNDFQKGDIAEGYSVSREKKESFPLTVTSAQKNPTAFYLCASKSPQGDRGPRGYTFGSGTRLTVV.

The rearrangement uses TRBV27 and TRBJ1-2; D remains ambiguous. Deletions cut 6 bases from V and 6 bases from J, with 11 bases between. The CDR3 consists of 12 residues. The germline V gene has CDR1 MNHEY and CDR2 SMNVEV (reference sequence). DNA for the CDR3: TGTGCCAGCAGCCGGACGAGGGATGGCTACACCTTC. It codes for CASSRTRDGYTF.

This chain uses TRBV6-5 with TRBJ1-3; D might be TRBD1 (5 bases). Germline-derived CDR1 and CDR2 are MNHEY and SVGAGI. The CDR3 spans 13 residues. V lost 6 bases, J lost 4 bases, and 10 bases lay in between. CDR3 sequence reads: CASRMDIGNTIYF. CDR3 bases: TGTGCCAGCAGAATGGACATCGGAAACACCATATATTTT.

CDR3 sequence (DNA): TGTGCCAGCAGTCCCCCCCGGGGGGCTAGTATCATTCAGTACTTC. It codes for CASSPPRGASIIQYF. The chain has TRBV6-5 and TRBJ2-4; D possibly corresponds to TRBD2 (7 bases). In germline, CDR1 is MNHEY, CDR2 SVGAGI. This CDR3 is 15 amino acids long. With 5 bases removed from V and 9 bases from J, the gap between germline ends came to 20 bases.

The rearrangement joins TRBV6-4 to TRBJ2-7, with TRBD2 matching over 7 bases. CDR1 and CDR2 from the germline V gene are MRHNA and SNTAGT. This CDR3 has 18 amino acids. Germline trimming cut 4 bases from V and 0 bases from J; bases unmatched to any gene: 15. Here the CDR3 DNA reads TGTGCCAGCAGTGTCTTGGGTCCCGGGAGGACACCCTCCTACGAGCAGTACTTC. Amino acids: CASSVLGPGRTPSYEQYF.

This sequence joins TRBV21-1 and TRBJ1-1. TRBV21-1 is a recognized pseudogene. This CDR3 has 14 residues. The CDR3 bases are TGTGCCGGATTTCGACGGGGGGTTATCACTGAAGCTTTCTTT. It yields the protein CAGFRRGVITEAFF.

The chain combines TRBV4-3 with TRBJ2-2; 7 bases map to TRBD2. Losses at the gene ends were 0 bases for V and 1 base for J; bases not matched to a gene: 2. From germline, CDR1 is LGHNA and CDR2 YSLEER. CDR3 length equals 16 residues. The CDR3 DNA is TGCGCCAGCAGCCAAGATCCTAGCGGGAACACCGGGGAGCTGTTTTTT. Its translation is CASSQDPSGNTGELFF.

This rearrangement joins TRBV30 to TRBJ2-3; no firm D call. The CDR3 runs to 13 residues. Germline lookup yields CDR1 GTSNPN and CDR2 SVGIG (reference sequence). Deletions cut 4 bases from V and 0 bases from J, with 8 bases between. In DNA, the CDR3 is TGTGCCTGGAAATCAGCGAGCACAGATACGCAGTATTTT. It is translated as CAWKSASTDTQYF. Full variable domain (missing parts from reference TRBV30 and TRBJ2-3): SQTIHQWPATLVQPVGSPLSLECTVEGTSNPNLYWYRQAAGRGLQLLFYSVGIGQISSEVPQNLSASRPQDRQFILSSKKLLLSDSGFYLCAWKSASTDTQYFGPGTRLTVL.

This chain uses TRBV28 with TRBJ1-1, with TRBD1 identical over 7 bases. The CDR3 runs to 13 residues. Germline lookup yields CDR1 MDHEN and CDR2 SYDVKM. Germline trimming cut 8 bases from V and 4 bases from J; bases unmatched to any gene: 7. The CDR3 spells CASYTGTVTEAFF. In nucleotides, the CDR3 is TGTGCCAGCTATACCGGGACAGTCACTGAAGCTTTCTTT.

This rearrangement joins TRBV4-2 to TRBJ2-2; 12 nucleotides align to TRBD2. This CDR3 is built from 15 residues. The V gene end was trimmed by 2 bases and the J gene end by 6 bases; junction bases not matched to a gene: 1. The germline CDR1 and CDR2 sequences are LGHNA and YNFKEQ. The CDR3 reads CASSQLAGGAGELFF. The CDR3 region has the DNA TGTGCCAGCAGCCAACTAGCGGGAGGGGCCGGGGAGCTGTTTTTT.

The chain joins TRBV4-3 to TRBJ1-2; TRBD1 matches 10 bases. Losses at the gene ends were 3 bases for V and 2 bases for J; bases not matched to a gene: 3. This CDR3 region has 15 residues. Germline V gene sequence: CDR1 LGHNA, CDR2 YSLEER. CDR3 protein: CASSHRGQGNYGYTF. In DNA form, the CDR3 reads TGCGCCAGCAGCCACCGGGGACAGGGGAACTATGGCTACACCTTC.